A selection of T cell receptor beta chains follows, all from one sample in a study of blood T cell repertoires in COVID-19. Assay used: immunoSEQ multiplex PCR; TCRdb lists only in-frame clones, some missing. The sample lists over 60,000 clones; around 83% were seen once. Sequencing was done on a sample of peripheral blood. Every receptor here comes from an elderly woman with active or convalescent COVID-19. Each CDR3 is given with its conserved first and last residue. Each record gives: J gene, clone size, D gene, V gene, CDR3 DNA, CDR3 protein. A D gene is named only where the DNA matches it firmly. Size is omitted from some rows. Given values are once, few, many or a class for expanded clones.

>TRBJ2-7|NA|NA|TRBV6-1
TGTGCCAGCAGTGAAGGGGGGCCGGCCTACGAGCAGTACTTC
CASSEGGPAYEQYF
>TRBJ2-7|NA|TRBD1|TRBV18
TGTGCCAGCTCAGAAGGACAGGGATTCCACGAGCAGTACTTC
CASSEGQGFHEQYF
>TRBJ2-7|NA|TRBD1|TRBV28
TGTGCCAGCACCATCCGGGACAGGGGGCAGGTGCAGTACTTC
CASTIRDRGQVQYF
>TRBJ1-1|NA|NA|TRBV27
TGTGCCAGCAGTTTACTGGGGGGTGCCTACTTTGAAGCTTTCTTT
CASSLLGGAYFEAFF
>TRBJ2-5|NA|NA|TRBV2
TGTGCCAGCAGTGGGGAGTTTCAAGAGACCCAGTACTTC
CASSGEFQETQYF
>TRBJ1-5|NA|TRBD1|TRBV9
TGTGCCAGCAGCGTTACAGGGGCCGATCAGCCCCAGCATTTT
CASSVTGADQPQHF
>TRBJ2-1|few|TRBD1|TRBV10-3
TGTGCCATCAGTGAGCGGGACAGTCCGTTCTTC
CAISERDSPFF
>TRBJ2-1|NA|NA|TRBV7-2
TGTGCCAGCAGCTTCCGGAATGAGCAGTTCTTC
CASSFRNEQFF
>TRBJ2-2|NA|TRBD1|TRBV18
TGTGCCAGCTCACCGGACAGGGACACCGGGGAGCTGTTTTTT
CASSPDRDTGELFF
>TRBJ2-7|once|TRBD2|TRBV7-2
TGTGCCAGCAGCTTACTCGGTCGGGGGGGCCTTTACGAGCAGTACTTC
CASSLLGRGGLYEQYF
>TRBJ1-6|NA|NA|TRBV10-2
TGCGCCAGCAGGCCAGGGGATTCACCCCTCCACTTT
CASRPGDSPLHF
>TRBJ1-1|NA|NA|TRBV10-2
TGCGCCAGCAGTGGGACAACCGGGACAACGAACACTGAAGCTTTCTTT
CASSGTTGTTNTEAFF
>TRBJ1-2|NA|TRBD1|TRBV29-1
TGCAGCGCAGGACAGGAGAACTATGGCTACACCTTC
CSAGQENYGYTF
>TRBJ2-5|NA|TRBD2|TRBV28
TGTGCCAGCAGTTTATTGAAGCGGGGAAAGAGGGTAGAGACCCAGTACTTC
CASSLLKRGKRVETQYF
>TRBJ2-2|NA|NA|TRBV29-1
TGCAGCGTCTCCGGGGGCACCGGGGAGCTGTTTTTT
CSVSGGTGELFF
>TRBJ2-3|NA|TRBD2|TRBV4-2
TGTGCCAGCAGCACCCTAGCGGGGGGCACAGATACGCAGTATTTT
CASSTLAGGTDTQYF
>TRBJ2-1|NA|NA|TRBV24-1
TGTGCCACCAGTGATCCTACCGGGGGTTCCTACAATGAGCAGTTCTTC
CATSDPTGGSYNEQFF
>TRBJ1-2|NA|NA|TRBV29-1
TGCAGCGTTGCCGGACAGTCGAGCTATGGCTACACCTTC
CSVAGQSSYGYTF
>TRBJ2-2|NA|NA|TRBV6-1
TGTGCCAGCAGTGAAGCGTCCGTGAACACCGGGGAGCTGTTTTTT
CASSEASVNTGELFF
>TRBJ2-3|NA|TRBD2|TRBV6-5
TGTGCCAGCAGAGTTAGCGGGGGGGCCTCAGATACGCAGTATTTT
CASRVSGGASDTQYF
>TRBJ2-1|NA|NA|TRBV4-3
TGCGCCAGCAGCCAAGTAGCGAATTACAATGAGCAGTTCTTC
CASSQVANYNEQFF